The TCR beta chain described here comes from a study of cytomegalovirus exposure and HLA in healthy donors. Study findings and constraints: Common viral pathogens (according to a later analysis) appeared linked to several of the most significant clusters. Presence/absence comparisons presumed near-even sequencing depth among donors.

On this clone itself: The antigen remains undetermined.

Primers included in the PCR were 60 Vbeta and 13 Jbeta primers. TCRdb's table, derived via immunoSEQ multiplex PCR, lists solely in-frame clones and lacks some. The sample consists of some 180,000 clones, 65% to 80% of them appearing once. This CDR3 comprises 16 residues. This chain links TRBV21-1 with TRBJ1-5. TRBV21-1 counts as a pseudogene. This TCR was sampled from a woman between 25 and 40 years old in good health and CMV-seropositive. The sequenced material came from PBMCs. CDR3 sequence: CASSTVGGLNDQPQHF. CDR3 coding DNA: TGTGCCAGCAGCACAGTGGGGGGTTTGAACGATCAGCCCCAGCATTTT.